A single sample gave rise to the 27 T cell receptor beta chains below, sequenced in a study of blood T cells in healthy people across ages. Sample-barcoded 5' priming and a J-beta primer mix drove a second PCR of roughly 6 to 12 cycles. TCRdb re-called the 5' RACE reads with MiXCR, one entry per CDR3 protein. The repertoire holds 600,000 to 1,000,000 distinct CDR3 sequences, 58% seen once, with around 22% in the top ten. The sample consisted of blood. These receptors originate from a young man in good health.

This rearrangement joins TRBV4-1 to TRBJ2-1; TRBD1 matches 10 bases. The CDR3 has 15 amino acids. With V trimmed by 3 bases and J by 4 bases, 3 bases remained unmatched. CDR1 is MGHRA, CDR2 YSYEKL, per germline. The CDR3 region is CASSQGQGTYNEQFF. Here the CDR3 DNA reads TGCGCCAGCAGCCAGGGACAGGGGACTTACAATGAGCAGTTCTTC.

This clonotype was observed a single time. The V call is TRBV7-8, the J call TRBJ2-3, with D maybe TRBD2 (5 bases). The length of the CDR3 is 16 residues. Looked up from germline, CDR1 is SGHVS and CDR2 is FQNEAQ. Trimming shortened V by 5 bases and J by 1 base, and 16 bases separated the two germline ends. CDR3 nucleotide sequence: TGTGCCAGCAGCATTGGACGGGGTCGAGGCACAGATACGCAGTATTTT. Its translation: CASSIGRGRGTDTQYF. Together with reference TRBV7-8 and TRBJ2-3, the CDR3 gives the full variable domain: GAGVSQSPRYKVAKRGQDVALRCDPISGHVSLFWYQQALGQGPEFLTYFQNEAQLDKSGLPSDRFFAERPEGSVSTLKIQRTQQEDSAVYLCASSIGRGRGTDTQYFGPGTRLTVL.

This clonotype was found a few times. The chain employs TRBV20-1 and TRBJ2-1; tentatively, D is TRBD1 (6 bases). V dropped 4 bases and J dropped 3 bases, with 13 bases sitting between them. This CDR3 is built from 14 residues. Germline CDR1 and CDR2: DFQATT and SNEGSKA (reference sequence). CDR3 nucleotides: TGCAGTGCTACCCAGGGGTTCGGCTACAATGAGCAGTTCTTC. This codes for CSATQGFGYNEQFF.

The chain is built from TRBV20-1 and TRBJ2-5; 7 bases agree with TRBD1. The end of the DNA aligns better with TRBJ2-7, so the J call may be wrong. The CDR3 runs to 11 residues. Germline V gene sequence: CDR1 DFQATT, CDR2 SNEGSKA (reference sequence). This CDR3 reads CSAIQGREQYF. The DNA for the CDR3 is TGCAGTGCCATACAGGGGCGCGAGCAGTACTTC.

The chain links TRBV19 to TRBJ2-5; D gene unclear. With 1 base removed from V and 5 bases from J, the gap between germline ends came to 8 bases. CDR3 length equals 13 residues. The germline V gene encodes CDR1 LNHDA and CDR2 SQIVND (reference sequence). The CDR3 DNA sequence: TGTGCCAGTAGTATAGCTTATATGGAGACCCAGTACTTC. Its protein product is CASSIAYMETQYF.

This chain uses TRBV7-9 with TRBJ2-3; 8 bases map to TRBD2. Germline V gene data show CDR1 as SEHNR and CDR2 as FQNEAQ (reference sequence). The CDR3 sequence is 16 residues long. Trimming cost V 4 bases and J 2 bases; bases outside gene matches: 8. The CDR3 is CASSSPLAENTDTQYF. CDR3 nucleotides: TGTGCCAGCAGCTCGCCACTAGCGGAAAACACAGATACGCAGTATTTT. Drawing the rest from reference TRBV7-9 and TRBJ2-3, the complete variable domain is DTGVSQNPRHKITKRGQNVTFRCDPISEHNRLYWYRQTLGQGPEFLTYFQNEAQLEKSRLLSDRFSAERPKGSFSTLEIQRTEQGDSAMYLCASSSPLAENTDTQYFGPGTRLTVL.

This chain uses TRBV7-2 with TRBJ2-3; D ambiguous. V lost 2 bases, J lost 5 bases, and 11 bases lay in between. Germline CDR1 is SGHTA and CDR2 is FQGNSA. The CDR3 has 14 residues. The CDR3 sequence is CASSLMEVKDTQYF. The DNA of the CDR3 is TGTGCCAGCAGCTTAATGGAAGTAAAAGATACGCAGTATTTT.

The V gene is TRBV7-3, the J gene TRBJ1-4; D unclear. The CDR3 is 18 amino acids. The germline CDR1 and CDR2 sequences are SGHTA and FQGTGA. Deletions cut 5 bases from V and 0 bases from J, with 19 bases between. In DNA, the CDR3 is TGTGCCAGCAGCCCCGACATTGCACAATCCGCAACTAATGAAAAACTGTTTTTT. This translates into CASSPDIAQSATNEKLFF.

V and J are TRBV6-4 and TRBJ2-2, with TRBD2 identical over 9 bases. Germline CDR1 and CDR2: MRHNA and SNTAGT. V lost 0 bases to trimming and J lost 7 bases; unmatched junction nucleotides: 0. CDR3 size: 14 residues. This chain's CDR3 is CASSDSSGSGELFF. CDR3 DNA sequence: TGTGCCAGCAGTGACTCTAGCGGGAGCGGGGAGCTGTTTTTT.

The chain uses TRBV7-2 and TRBJ1-5; D is undetermined. Per germline, CDR1 SGHTA and CDR2 FQGNSA. The V end lost 2 bases, the J end lost 2 bases, and 10 bases lay between the germline ends. CDR3 length equals 15 residues. CDR3 nucleotides: TGTGCCAGCAGCTTACCTGGACCCCGCAATCAGCCCCAGCATTTT. The encoded protein is CASSLPGPRNQPQHF.

The chain combines TRBV3-1 with TRBJ2-1, with 8 bases fitting TRBD2. V lost 1 base to trimming and J lost 5 bases; unmatched junction nucleotides: 13. There are 18 residues in the CDR3. Germline CDR1 and CDR2: LGHDT and YNNKEL (reference sequence). The DNA for the CDR3 is TGTGCCAGCAGCCAAGGGCCCCAGGCGGGAGGCAAGAACAATGAGCAGTTCTTC. Translating it yields CASSQGPQAGGKNNEQFF.

This clonotype was counted ten times or more. The rearrangement links TRBV5-1 to TRBJ2-7, with 8 bases matching TRBD1. Germline CDR1 is SGHRS and CDR2 is YFSETQ. The V segment lost 2 bases and the J segment 5 bases; nucleotides outside the gene matches: 6. This CDR3 comprises 14 residues. As DNA, the CDR3 is TGCGCCAGCAGCTTTGCAGGGGGCCTTGACGAGCAGTACTTC. Its translation is CASSFAGGLDEQYF.

The chain recombines TRBV11-2 with TRBJ2-3, with 8 bases aligning to TRBD2. J was trimmed by 6 bases and V by 10 bases; bases with no gene match: 12. CDR1 is SGHAT and CDR2 is FQNNGV in the germline V gene. This CDR3 spans 14 amino acids. The CDR3 nucleotides are TGTGCCACCACCCGGGGGGGGAGTCCGGATACGCAGTATTTT. It specifies CATTRGGSPDTQYF.

The chain carries TRBV2 and TRBJ2-3; tentatively, D is TRBD1 or TRBD2 (7 bases each). Between the trimmed V and J ends, which lost 7 bases and 5 bases, there was a span of 13 bases. Germline V gene sequence: CDR1 SNHLY, CDR2 FYNNEI. There are 13 residues in the CDR3. CDR3: CASKTGEGDTQYF. The CDR3 nucleotides read TGTGCCAGCAAAACAGGGGAGGGAGATACGCAGTATTTT. Drawing the rest from reference TRBV2 and TRBJ2-3, the complete variable domain is EPEVTQTPSHQVTQMGQEVILRCVPISNHLYFYWYRQILGQKVEFLVSFYNNEISEKSEIFDDQFSVERPDGSNFTLKIRSTKLEDSAMYFCASKTGEGDTQYFGPGTRLTVL.

This clonotype was seen ten or more times. The chain combines TRBV20-1 with TRBJ1-2; TRBD1 matches 8 bases. Trimming removed 6 bases from V and 1 base from J; junction bases left unmatched: 7. The CDR3 sequence is 14 residues long. Per the germline V gene, CDR1 is DFQATT and CDR2 is SNEGSKA (reference sequence). This CDR3 reads CSAYAGQVNYGYTF. DNA for the CDR3: TGCAGTGCCTACGCGGGACAGGTTAACTATGGCTACACCTTC.

The DNA of the CDR3 is TGCAGTGCTAGGGACCCGGGACAGGGGGGTCAGCCCCAGCATTTT. Amino acids: CSARDPGQGGQPQHF. This chain joins TRBV20-1 and TRBJ1-5; 11 bases map to TRBD1. The CDR3 extends over 15 amino acids. Trimming at V came to 3 bases and at J to 6 bases, leaving 7 bases not matched to a gene. From germline, CDR1 is DFQATT and CDR2 SNEGSKA (reference sequence).

The chain employs TRBV28 and TRBJ1-1; D is possibly TRBD1 (6 bases). The CDR3 loop spans 13 amino acids. The V gene's germline CDR1 is MDHEN and CDR2 SYDVKM. The V end was cut by 4 bases, the J end by 6 bases, with 12 bases between. The CDR3 DNA follows: TGTGCCAGCAGTTACACAGGGTGCGCTGAAGCTTTCTTT. Protein sequence: CASSYTGCAEAFF.

The chain carries TRBV6-5 and TRBJ2-1; 10 bases fit TRBD2. Germline CDR1 is MNHEY and CDR2 is SVGAGI. V shed 0 bases and J 6 bases; nucleotides not matched to a gene: 2. The CDR3 has 15 amino acids. The chain's CDR3 is CASSYSSGRSNEQFF. The DNA of the CDR3 is TGTGCCAGCAGTTACTCTAGCGGGAGGTCCAATGAGCAGTTCTTC.

J is TRBJ2-1 and V is TRBV28; D possibly uses TRBD1 or TRBD2 (6 bases each). This CDR3 is 20 amino acids long. V dropped 3 bases and J dropped 8 bases, with 32 bases sitting between them. CDR1 and CDR2 from the germline V gene are MDHEN and SYDVKM. CDR3 sequence: CASSFEGGSMGVVAGDEQFF. CDR3 DNA: TGTGCCAGCAGTTTTGAAGGGGGGAGTATGGGCGTGGTGGCCGGGGATGAGCAGTTCTTC. Full variable domain (rest looked up from reference TRBV28 and TRBJ2-1): DVKVTQSSRYLVKRTGEKVFLECVQDMDHENMFWYRQDPGLGLRLIYFSYDVKMKEKGDIPEGYSVSREKKERFSLILESASTNQTSMYLCASSFEGGSMGVVAGDEQFFGPGTRLTVL.

The CDR3 loop reads CAGEADSRYEQYF. In nucleotides, the CDR3 is TGTGCCGGCGAGGCGGACAGCCGCTACGAGCAGTACTTC. The chain uses TRBV30 and TRBJ2-7, with D tentatively TRBD1 (6 bases). Germline CDR1 and CDR2: GTSNPN and SVGIG (reference sequence). This CDR3 has 13 residues. V gave up 8 bases and J gave up 3 bases, with 17 bases separating them. The variable domain in full, completed from reference TRBV30 and TRBJ2-7, reads SQTIHQWPATLVQPVGSPLSLECTVEGTSNPNLYWYRQAAGRGLQLLFYSVGIGQISSEVPQNLSASRPQDRQFILSSKKLLLSDSGFYLCAGEADSRYEQYFGPGTRLTVT.

The chain has TRBV7-6 and TRBJ2-4; no clear D gene. The J call could be wrong; TRBJ2-7 is a better fit for the DNA end. This CDR3 comprises 14 residues. Germline values: CDR1 SGHVS, CDR2 FNYEAQ. CDR3 protein: CASSDGSALAEQYF. CDR3 coding DNA: TGTGCCAGCAGCGACGGGTCAGCCCTCGCCGAGCAGTACTTC.

This clonotype occurred a few times. This rearrangement joins TRBV2 to TRBJ2-2; TRBD2 is a possible D gene (6 bases). Germline loops: CDR1 SNHLY, CDR2 FYNNEI. The ends were cut back, 7 bases at V and 3 bases at J, with 9 bases in the middle. This CDR3 comprises 13 residues. CDR3 bases: TGTGCCAGCAACGGGGGTTACACCGGGGAGCTGTTTTTT. Translation gives CASNGGYTGELFF. The whole variable domain, remainder taken from reference TRBV2 and TRBJ2-2, is EPEVTQTPSHQVTQMGQEVILRCVPISNHLYFYWYRQILGQKVEFLVSFYNNEISEKSEIFDDQFSVERPDGSNFTLKIRSTKLEDSAMYFCASNGGYTGELFFGEGSRLTVL.

This rearrangement joins TRBV6-2 or TRBV6-3 to TRBJ1-2, with D perhaps matching TRBD1 (6 bases). Germline V gene lookup returns CDR1 MNHEY and CDR2 SVGEGT. The CDR3 consists of 15 residues. Trimming pared 2 bases from V and 4 bases from J, leaving 14 bases between. The CDR3 is CASSYNIGQIYGYTF. The CDR3 region has the DNA TGTGCCAGCAGTTACAATATAGGACAGATCTATGGCTACACCTTC.

The rearrangement links TRBV18 to TRBJ1-2, with TRBD1 matching 7 bases. The CDR3 is 14 amino acids. The germline V gene has CDR1 KGHSH and CDR2 LQKENI. J gave up 5 bases and V 4 bases, and 7 bases lay outside the gene matches. Here the CDR3 reads CASSLGQEGYGYTF. CDR3 bases: TGTGCCAGCTCACTTGGACAGGAGGGTTATGGCTACACCTTC.

This chain joins TRBV24-1 and TRBJ2-1; D not resolved. The length of the CDR3 is 14 residues. The V end was cut by 1 base, the J end by 9 bases, with 12 bases between. Germline values: CDR1 KGHDR, CDR2 SFDVKD. CDR3 DNA sequence: TGTGCCACCAGTGATTTCCCCTCTGTAAGTGAGCAGTTCTTC. Its protein is CATSDFPSVSEQFF.

The chain uses TRBV20-1 and TRBJ2-1; D is possibly TRBD2 (5 bases). Trimming removed 0 bases at V and 9 bases at J, with 21 bases between. The CDR3 runs to 16 residues. CDR1 and CDR2 from the germline V gene are DFQATT and SNEGSKA (reference sequence). CDR3 sequence reads: CSARDGRGRGKGEQFF. In DNA form, the CDR3 reads TGCAGTGCTAGAGATGGTCGAGGTCGAGGGAAAGGTGAGCAGTTCTTC.

The chain links TRBV7-8 to TRBJ2-5, with 8 bases matching TRBD1. Trimming took 9 bases from V and 5 from J; bases not matched to a gene: 14. The germline CDR1 and CDR2 sequences are SGHVS and FQNEAQ. The CDR3 has 15 residues. CDR3 DNA sequence: TGTGCCAGTAGCCCTCGACAGGGGAGTTTGGAGACCCAGTACTTC. Translated, it gives CASSPRQGSLETQYF.